Detailed here is one T cell receptor beta chain. The antigen is not known. The sample is drawn from a study of response to subunit inactivated influenza vaccine. V gave up 5 bases and J gave up 3 bases, with 10 bases separating them. This CDR3 has 13 amino acids. The germline V gene has CDR1 SGHRS and CDR2 YFSETQ. Notes on the study in general: Seasonal influenza vaccination, on each occasion, was suggested by the authors to recruit few new T cells.

TCRdb called the RT-PCR reads again in MiXCR, with one record for every CDR3 protein. Here the sample spans 300,000 to 350,000 distinct CDR3 sequences, 20% to 25% being singletons. This TCR was recovered from a man aged 50 to 69 who received an inactivated influenza vaccine. The chain employs TRBV5-1 and TRBJ2-3; D gene uncertain. The specimen was PBMCs from blood, collected approximately 20 months after vaccination. CDR3 DNA: TGCGCCAGCAGACCCGACCTAACAGATACGCAGTATTTT. Protein product: CASRPDLTDTQYF.